This T cell receptor beta chain emerged from a study of T cells in Graves' hyperthyroidism and ophthalmopathy. This clonotype was detected ten times or more. Authors of the study amplified TCR beta CDR3 regions from RNA transcripts. Carried out on the TCR CDR3, a first-round RT-PCR used the HTBI primer set. TCRdb re-analysed the multiplex PCR reads in MiXCR, keeping a single row per CDR3 protein. The sample comprises hundreds of thousands of distinct CDR3 sequences, 15% of which are singletons, and under 25% rests with the top ten. Germline V CDR1 and CDR2: DFQATT, SNEGSKA (reference sequence). The CDR3 contains 12 residues. V gave up 6 bases and J gave up 4 bases, with 11 bases separating them. The diagnostic basis comprised clinical symptoms, serum thyroxine and TRAb, thyroid ultrasound and orbital computed tomography. The PBMCs had their origin in 7.5 to 10 ml of fresh peripheral blood.

The source of this sequence is a woman aged 55-69 years with Graves' ophthalmopathy. The sequenced sample was blood. The rearrangement joins TRBV20-1 to TRBJ2-3; D is undetermined. This CDR3 is CSALVPPDTQYF. CDR3 coding DNA: TGCAGTGCGCTCGTACCCCCAGATACGCAGTATTTT.